This T cell receptor (beta chain) was captured by sequencing in a study of shared clonotypes between healthy human individuals. Regarding this clone: Its specificity is unknown.

Study-level results: Having only a few donors restricted how much genetic and exposure-history diversity was captured. Generation probabilities were higher for clonotypes shared across all four sorted-subset donors than for unshared ones. In a few donors, approximately 5% of naive CD4 clonotypes appeared in common.

The CDR3 contains 12 residues. The V gene lost 2 bases and the J gene lost 8 bases, with 7 bases spanning the gap. Germline V lookup: CDR1 LGHNT, CDR2 FRNRAP. Repertoires were generated with immunoSEQ multiplex PCR, while TCRdb's copy carries only in-frame clones and drops some. The sample yields some 1,400,000 clones, roughly 96% seen once. This chain connects TRBV12-5 to TRBJ2-1, with D tentatively TRBD2 (5 bases). The TCR was taken from a man aged 25 to 40 in good health. Sequenced material: naive CD4+ T cells sorted from blood. Subset here: CD45RA+ positively selected. The CDR3: CASGLTGDEQFF. The DNA for the CDR3 is TGTGCTAGTGGTTTGACCGGGGATGAGCAGTTCTTC.